Reported below is one TCR beta chain. Its matching antigen is unknown. The entry originates in a study of coeliac disease. Study-level results: The authors considered this approach unsuitable for unbiased detection of gliadin-specific T cells. Lower clonality than controls marked TRB and TRG repertoires from active celiac intraepithelial and lamina propria samples.

Using immunoSEQ multiplex PCR, the repertoire was profiled, and TCRdb retains in-frame clones only, with some absent. The table records 4,000 to 4,500 clones, roughly 70% of them present only once. V dropped 0 bases and J dropped 2 bases, with 9 bases sitting between them. CDR3 length equals 14 residues. Germline values: CDR1 SGDLS, CDR2 YYNGEE. What was sequenced was intraepithelial lymphocytes from the gut. V gene TRBV9 combines with J gene TRBJ2-7, with D maybe TRBD2 (6 bases). This receptor was obtained from a woman aged 18-35 years with active celiac disease. CDR3 sequence reads: CASSVGGVPYEQYF. The CDR3 DNA is TGTGCCAGCAGCGTAGGCGGGGTCCCCTACGAGCAGTACTTC.